These 23 T cell receptor beta chains came from one sample sequenced in a study of T cells in localized non-small cell lung cancer. Assay used: immunoSEQ multiplex PCR; TCRdb lists only in-frame clones, some missing. Seen here are about 46,000 clones, 81% observed once, and the top ten hold under 20%. The specimen was peripheral blood mononuclear cells, collected before any cancer treatment. The source is a man aged 40-75 years with stage III lung adenocarcinoma.

The chain links TRBV18 to TRBJ2-4, with 9 bases matching TRBD2. Germline CDR1 and CDR2: KGHSH and LQKENI. The CDR3 extends over 15 amino acids. V shed 3 bases, J shed 9 bases, and the junction held 9 bases outside the gene matches. As DNA, the CDR3 is TGTGCCAGCTCACCCCGTAGCGGGGGAGGAAGCATTCAGTACTTC. Translating gives CASSPRSGGGSIQYF.

This chain uses TRBV4-2 with TRBJ2-3, with D perhaps TRBD1 (7 bases). From germline, CDR1 is LGHNA and CDR2 YNFKEQ. There are 15 residues in the CDR3. V lost 3 bases to trimming and J lost 7 bases, with 17 bases between them. DNA for the CDR3: TGTGCCAGCAGCCAGGAGGGGGCGCCGCATCATACGCAGTATTTT. Residues: CASSQEGAPHHTQYF.

Remarks on this clone: This same CDR3 is encoded by further DNA sequences in the sample. The chain combines TRBV5-1 with TRBJ2-7; D ambiguous. Trimming stripped 2 bases from V and 5 bases from J, with 14 bases between. Germline values: CDR1 SGHRS, CDR2 YFSETQ. The CDR3 covers 14 residues. The CDR3 region has the DNA TGCGCCAGCAGCTTAACCGGTCTGGCAGACGAGCAGTACTTC. Translated, it gives CASSLTGLADEQYF.

This clone was detected only once. The chain links TRBV4-2 to TRBJ1-2; D is uncertain. The CDR3 contains 13 residues. Germline assignment: CDR1 LGHNA and CDR2 YNFKEQ. V lost 1 base and J 12 bases, leaving 15 bases between the germline ends. In DNA form, the CDR3 reads TGTGCCAGCAGCCAAGCGCGTCGGGGAGACAACACCTTC. This gives the protein CASSQARRGDNTF.

This clone has just a few counts. The chain links TRBV11-1 to TRBJ2-7, with TRBD1 matching 10 bases. The CDR3 runs to 13 residues. V gave up 5 bases and J gave up 6 bases; unmatched junction bases: 4. The V gene's germline CDR1 is SGHAT and CDR2 FQDESV (reference sequence). The CDR3 loop is CASSRTGGSEQYF. In nucleotides, the CDR3 is TGTGCCAGCAGCCGGACAGGGGGAAGCGAGCAGTACTTC.

J is TRBJ1-6 and V is TRBV7-9; 9 bases line up with TRBD1. CDR3 length: 14 residues. The ends lost 7 bases at V and 10 bases at J; junction bases unmatched: 8. Germline loops: CDR1 SEHNR, CDR2 FQNEAQ (reference sequence). The CDR3 protein is CASTPGQGRSPLHF. The CDR3 nucleotides read TGTGCCAGCACTCCGGGACAGGGAAGATCACCCCTCCACTTT.

The chain uses TRBV19 and TRBJ2-3, with 11 bases fitting TRBD2. This CDR3 is 17 amino acids long. Losses at the gene ends were 5 bases for V and 0 bases for J; bases not matched to a gene: 7. The germline CDR1 and CDR2 sequences are LNHDA and SQIVND (reference sequence). The DNA of the CDR3 is TGTGCCAGTAGTCCGTGGGGGACTAGCGGAAGCACAGATACGCAGTATTTT. This gives the protein CASSPWGTSGSTDTQYF.

The chain links TRBV6-1 to TRBJ2-3; D is unresolved. The CDR3 extends over 14 amino acids. The germline V and J ends were trimmed by 2 bases and 3 bases, with 9 bases remaining between them. Germline V CDR1 and CDR2: MNHNS, SASEGT. The CDR3 reads CASSEPSGTDTQYF. The DNA for the CDR3 is TGTGCCAGCAGTGAACCCTCCGGGACAGATACGCAGTATTTT.

This clone has just a few counts. Additional DNA sequences in this sample encode the identical CDR3. The chain is built from TRBV9 and TRBJ2-7, with a tentative D call TRBD2 (6 bases). Germline values: CDR1 SGDLS, CDR2 YYNGEE. The CDR3 contains 13 residues. V gave up 0 bases and J gave up 5 bases, with 9 bases separating them. The CDR3 region has the DNA TGTGCCAGCAGCGTAGCCTGGGGGGACGAGCAGTACTTC. Its protein is CASSVAWGDEQYF.

V usage is TRBV2 and J usage is TRBJ2-2, with D maybe TRBD1 (5 bases). Germline V gives CDR1 SNHLY, CDR2 FYNNEI. V lost 6 bases, J lost 1 base, and 6 bases lay in between. The CDR3 has 13 residues. CDR3 protein: CASRTGNTGELFF. CDR3 DNA sequence: TGTGCCAGCAGAACAGGGAACACCGGGGAGCTGTTTTTT.

V usage is TRBV6-1 and J usage is TRBJ1-2; D might be TRBD1 (5 bases). Trimming pared 0 bases from V and 5 bases from J, leaving 19 bases between. Germline values: CDR1 MNHNS, CDR2 SASEGT. The CDR3 spans 17 residues. The CDR3 DNA sequence: TGTGCCAGCAGTGAAGCTACCTCGATAGGGGCAAAATATGGCTACACCTTC. Translating it yields CASSEATSIGAKYGYTF.

The gene calls are TRBV19 and TRBJ2-7; D is uncertain. This CDR3 has 13 amino acids. Germline CDR1 reads LNHDA; CDR2 reads SQIVND (reference sequence). V shed 1 base and J shed 3 bases, with 7 bases lying between them. CDR3: CASSIGLIYEQYF. CDR3 nucleotides: TGTGCCAGTAGTATAGGCCTAATCTACGAGCAGTACTTC.

The chain joins TRBV6-6 to TRBJ2-7, with 9 bases matching TRBD1. Trimming at V came to 5 bases and at J to 5 bases, leaving 10 bases not matched to a gene. Germline V gene data show CDR1 as MNHNY and CDR2 as SVGAGI (reference sequence). The CDR3 is 15 amino acids. The CDR3 DNA follows: TGTGCCAGCAGTCCCCCGGGACAGGGCTTCAACGAGCAGTACTTC. Protein sequence: CASSPPGQGFNEQYF.

The chain links TRBV5-4 to TRBJ2-1, with 9 bases that match TRBD2. Looked up from germline, CDR1 is SGHNT and CDR2 is YYREEE (reference sequence). The ends lost 4 bases at V and 7 bases at J; junction bases unmatched: 6. This CDR3 has 14 amino acids. The CDR3 is CASSRIAGANEQFF. In DNA form, the CDR3 reads TGTGCCAGCAGCAGAATAGCGGGGGCTAATGAGCAGTTCTTC.

This clone was counted a few times. This chain connects TRBV5-4 to TRBJ1-6, with D possibly matching TRBD1 (6 bases). V lost 4 bases, J lost 8 bases, and 10 bases lay in between. Germline V lookup: CDR1 SGHNT, CDR2 YYREEE (reference sequence). There are 13 residues in the CDR3. The CDR3 loop reads CASSRQEDSPLHF. For the CDR3, the DNA is TGTGCCAGCAGCCGACAGGAAGATTCACCCCTCCACTTT.

The rearrangement joins TRBV6-1 to TRBJ2-2, with D unclear. Germline-derived CDR1 and CDR2 are MNHNS and SASEGT. V was trimmed by 7 bases and J by 0 bases, leaving 12 bases between them. CDR3 length: 15 residues. The CDR3 sequence is CASTWIPANTGELFF. The CDR3 nucleotides read TGTGCCAGCACCTGGATTCCAGCGAACACCGGGGAGCTGTTTTTT.

The V and J genes are TRBV21-1 and TRBJ2-5; TRBD2 is the table's D call, not checked against the DNA. TRBV21-1 is a known pseudogene. The CDR3 runs 17 residues. CDR3 bases: TGTGCCAGCAGCAAAGCTAACCAGCGGGACCCCCTGATGACCCAGTACTTC. Protein sequence: CASSKANQRDPLMTQYF.

This rearrangement joins TRBV29-1 to TRBJ1-6; 7 bases map to TRBD1. Germline loops: CDR1 SQVTM, CDR2 ANQGSEA. With 6 bases clipped from V and 10 bases from J, the junction kept 9 bases outside the gene matches. The CDR3 length is 13 residues. In DNA, the CDR3 is TGCAGCGTAGCCGACAGGGAAGGCTCACCCCTCCACTTT. Its protein is CSVADREGSPLHF.

The CDR3 region is CASSELSPTGVIYNEQFF. Written as DNA, the CDR3 is TGTGCCAGCAGTGAACTGTCCCCGACAGGGGTGATCTACAATGAGCAGTTCTTC. The chain joins TRBV6-1 to TRBJ2-1; 8 bases map to TRBD1. The CDR3 runs 18 residues. V trimming: 2 bases; J trimming: 3 bases; junction bases outside the gene matches: 12. CDR1 is MNHNS and CDR2 is SASEGT in the germline V gene.

This chain connects TRBV11-2 to TRBJ2-5; 8 bases fit TRBD2. The CDR3 spans 16 residues. The V segment lost 1 base and the J segment 4 bases; nucleotides outside the gene matches: 8. The germline CDR1 and CDR2 sequences are SGHAT and FQNNGV. CDR3 residues: CASSLVIRGGGETQYF. CDR3 DNA: TGTGCCAGCAGCTTAGTTATTCGGGGGGGCGGAGAGACCCAGTACTTC.

The V and J genes are TRBV29-1 and TRBJ2-1, with D tentatively TRBD2 (6 bases). CDR3 length equals 15 residues. The V end was cut by 3 bases, the J end by 0 bases, with 12 bases between. The germline V gene has CDR1 SQVTM and CDR2 ANQGSEA. CDR3 DNA sequence: TGCAGCGTTGAGACCCGGGACTCCTCCTACAATGAGCAGTTCTTC. It encodes CSVETRDSSYNEQFF.

This clone was observed once. The chain couples TRBV6-6 to TRBJ2-5; TRBD2 matches at 13 bases. The germline CDR1 and CDR2 sequences are MNHNY and SVGAGI (reference sequence). V was pared by 6 bases and J by 6 bases, with 7 bases of the junction left unmatched. CDR3 size: 15 residues. The CDR3 sequence: CASSNGLAGVQTQYF. The CDR3 DNA sequence: TGTGCCAGCAGCAACGGACTAGCGGGGGTTCAGACCCAGTACTTC.

This chain connects TRBV15 to TRBJ1-2; D is possibly TRBD1 (6 bases). This CDR3 spans 13 amino acids. The germline V gene has CDR1 LNHNV and CDR2 YYDKDF (reference sequence). Deletions cut 1 base from V and 3 bases from J, with 6 bases between. CDR3 nucleotide sequence: TGTGCCACCAGCAGAGGGACAGACTATGGCTACACCTTC. It encodes CATSRGTDYGYTF. The variable domain in full, with the rest retrieved from reference TRBV15 and TRBJ1-2, is DAMVIQNPRYQVTQFGKPVTLSCSQTLNHNVMYWYQQKSSQAPKLLFHYYDKDFNNEADTPDNFQSRRPNTSFCFLDIRSPGLGDTAMYLCATSRGTDYGYTFGSGTRLTVV.